This T cell receptor beta chain comes out of a study of blood T cell repertoires in COVID-19. The assay was immunoSEQ multiplex PCR, and TCRdb's table has in-frame clones only and misses some. The table has approximately 96,000 clones, 85% to 95% seen once. The specimen sequenced was peripheral blood. The receptor's source is a man in his sixties with acute or convalescent COVID-19.

Written as DNA, the CDR3 is TGTGCCAGCAGCTTAGGGGCTAGCGGGATTAATGAGCAGTTCTTC. This translates into CASSLGASGINEQFF. This sequence joins TRBV7-9 and TRBJ2-1; 9 bases fit TRBD2. Germline values: CDR1 SEHNR, CDR2 FQNEAQ (reference sequence). The CDR3 is made up of 15 amino acids. With 1 base clipped from V and 7 bases from J, the junction kept 5 bases outside the gene matches. The full variable domain, rest sourced from reference TRBV7-9 and TRBJ2-1, is DTGVSQNPRHKITKRGQNVTFRCDPISEHNRLYWYRQTLGQGPEFLTYFQNEAQLEKSRLLSDRFSAERPKGSFSTLEIQRTEQGDSAMYLCASSLGASGINEQFFGPGTRLTVL.